Listed here are 14 T cell receptor beta chains from one sample, sequenced in a study of control samples from healthy donors and cancer patients. TCRdb keeps only in-frame clones here, not all; method: immunoSEQ multiplex PCR. The sample yields 150,000 or so clones, approximately 94% seen once. Sequenced sample: blood. The receptors derive from a man aged 40-55 years in good health.

The rearrangement joins TRBV12-3 or TRBV12-4 to TRBJ2-7; 10 bases line up with TRBD1. Trimming removed 10 bases from V and 2 bases from J; junction bases left unmatched: 5. This CDR3 is built from 13 residues. CDR3 sequence reads: CAISGTGAYEQYF. The CDR3 DNA is TGTGCCATCTCCGGGACAGGGGCCTACGAGCAGTACTTC.

The chain employs TRBV7-6 and TRBJ2-7; a possible D gene is TRBD2 (6 bases). This CDR3 spans 13 amino acids. The germline V gene has CDR1 SGHVS and CDR2 FNYEAQ. V was trimmed by 5 bases and J by 5 bases, leaving 13 bases between them. The chain's CDR3 is CASSQGLWDEQYF. The CDR3 nucleotides read TGTGCCAGCAGCCAGGGACTTTGGGACGAGCAGTACTTC.

Turning to this clone: No DNA is shown, since the ends of the CDR3 on it are uncertain; the CDR3 is the one TCRdb lists. V and J are TRBV7-9 and TRBJ1-4; TRBD1 is taken as the D call from the table, unchecked against the DNA. In germline, CDR1 is SEHNR, CDR2 FQNEAQ (reference sequence). Inclusive of both ends, the CDR3 amounts to 18 amino acids. The CDR3 protein is CASSFGTGSGPSGRKTVF.

This chain links TRBV7-8 with TRBJ1-5; D is ambiguous. V lost 4 bases, J lost 0 bases, and 22 bases lay in between. The germline CDR1 and CDR2 sequences are SGHVS and FQNEAQ. The CDR3 totals 19 residues. The CDR3: CASSSAPSQIGNSNQPQHF. DNA of the CDR3: TGTGCCAGCAGCTCCGCCCCTTCGCAGATCGGCAATAGCAATCAGCCCCAGCATTTT.

This clone was found once. This chain links TRBV10-3 with TRBJ2-6; D might be TRBD1 (6 bases). The CDR3 consists of 15 residues. The V end was cut by 4 bases, the J end by 0 bases, with 7 bases between. The germline V gene has CDR1 ENHRY and CDR2 SYGVKD. CDR3 bases: TGTGCCATCAGTGGGGACAACTCTGGGGCCAACGTCCTGACTTTC. The encoded protein is CAISGDNSGANVLTF.

The chain is built from TRBV28 and TRBJ1-1; 7 bases line up with TRBD1. The CDR3 is 16 residues long. Germline CDR1 MDHEN, CDR2 SYDVKM. J gave up 0 bases and V 3 bases, and 7 bases lay outside the gene matches. CDR3 residues: CASSFAGTALNTEAFF. Written as DNA, the CDR3 is TGTGCCAGCAGTTTCGCGGGGACAGCTTTGAACACTGAAGCTTTCTTT. Looking up the rest from reference TRBV28 and TRBJ1-1 gives the full variable domain: DVKVTQSSRYLVKRTGEKVFLECVQDMDHENMFWYRQDPGLGLRLIYFSYDVKMKEKGDIPEGYSVSREKKERFSLILESASTNQTSMYLCASSFAGTALNTEAFFGQGTRLTVV.

V is TRBV6-5 and J is TRBJ2-6, with 8 bases identical to TRBD1. This CDR3 is built from 16 residues. J gave up 0 bases and V 2 bases, and 0 bases lay outside the gene matches. Germline V gene data show CDR1 as MNHEY and CDR2 as SVGAGI. The CDR3 protein is CASSYTGGSGANVLTF. The CDR3 DNA follows: TGTGCCAGCAGTTACACAGGGGGCTCTGGGGCCAACGTCCTGACTTTC.

V usage is TRBV15 and J usage is TRBJ2-5; maybe TRBD1 (6 bases). The CDR3 loop spans 14 amino acids. Per germline, CDR1 LNHNV and CDR2 YYDKDF (reference sequence). V lost 1 base, J lost 4 bases, and 10 bases lay in between. CDR3 loop: CATSRAGAGETQYF. CDR3 in DNA: TGTGCCACCAGCAGAGCAGGGGCGGGAGAGACCCAGTACTTC.

V and J are TRBV7-9 and TRBJ1-5, with TRBD1 identical over 7 bases. Germline CDR1 SEHNR, CDR2 FQNEAQ (reference sequence). This CDR3 has 15 amino acids. J was trimmed by 5 bases and V by 5 bases; bases with no gene match: 9. The CDR3 DNA sequence: TGTGCCAGCAGCCTCGGGACAGCACCCTATCAGCCCCAGCATTTT. Protein sequence: CASSLGTAPYQPQHF.

The chain combines TRBV6-6 with TRBJ1-1; 7 bases align to TRBD1. V shed 6 bases, J shed 3 bases, and the junction held 4 bases outside the gene matches. Germline assignment: CDR1 MNHNY and CDR2 SVGAGI (reference sequence). The CDR3 sequence is 13 residues long. The CDR3 DNA reads TGTGCCAGCAGAAACAGGGGATACACTGAAGCTTTCTTT. Translating it yields CASRNRGYTEAFF.

The chain joins TRBV13 to TRBJ2-5; 7 bases align to TRBD2. The CDR3 totals 14 residues. Germline V CDR1 and CDR2: PRHDT, FYEKMQ (reference sequence). The junction had 3 bases not matched to a gene; V was cut back by 0 bases and J by 5 bases. The CDR3 coding sequence is TGTGCCAGCAGCTTAGGGGGCGGGGGTGAGACCCAGTACTTC. The encoded protein is CASSLGGGGETQYF.

The rearrangement joins TRBV5-1 to TRBJ2-7, with 9 bases identical to TRBD1. J was trimmed by 2 bases and V by 4 bases; bases with no gene match: 7. CDR1 is SGHRS and CDR2 is YFSETQ in the germline V gene. The CDR3 contains 15 residues. CDR3 DNA sequence: TGCGCCAGCAGCCTCGACAGGGGGTTGACCTACGAGCAGTACTTC. This codes for CASSLDRGLTYEQYF.

Many counts were recorded for this clone. This chain joins TRBV6-1 and TRBJ2-3; D possibly uses TRBD1 or TRBD2 (6 bases each). V lost 3 bases, J lost 2 bases, and 9 bases lay in between. Germline loops: CDR1 MNHNS, CDR2 SASEGT. The CDR3 is 14 residues long. CDR3 DNA sequence: TGTGCCAGCAGTGACGGGGGACACACAGATACGCAGTATTTT. The encoded protein is CASSDGGHTDTQYF.

This clone was recorded once. V is TRBV5-1 and J is TRBJ2-7; perhaps D is TRBD1 or TRBD2 (5 bases each). The CDR3 is 14 amino acids. Germline values: CDR1 SGHRS, CDR2 YFSETQ. Trimming cost V 4 bases and J 3 bases, with 14 bases left between them. CDR3 DNA sequence: TGCGCCAGCAGCCGCCGGGACCTGTTCTACGAGCAGTACTTC. It encodes CASSRRDLFYEQYF.